Presented here are 20 T cell receptor beta chains from one specimen sequenced in a study of cytomegalovirus exposure and HLA in healthy donors. Clones were read by immunoSEQ multiplex PCR, and TCRdb kept only the in-frame ones, dropping some. Among around 250,000 clones listed, roughly 88% were seen once. Sequencing was performed on PBMCs. The receptors shown here come from a woman in her 30s in good health and CMV-seronegative.

The chain is built from TRBV27 and TRBJ2-3, with 8 bases fitting TRBD2. The CDR3 has 15 residues. Trimming removed 2 bases from V and 6 bases from J; junction bases left unmatched: 7. CDR1 and CDR2 from the germline V gene are MNHEY and SMNVEV (reference sequence). Here the CDR3 reads CASSLRGLVLDTQYF. CDR3 bases: TGTGCCAGCAGTTTACGGGGACTAGTTCTGGATACGCAGTATTTT.

This clone was detected once. The J gene is TRBJ2-1, the V gene TRBV30; the D gene is possibly TRBD2 (6 bases). The CDR3 runs to 12 residues. CDR1 GTSNPN and CDR2 SVGIG come from the germline V gene (reference sequence). V was clipped by 4 bases and J by 6 bases, with 10 bases between them. The CDR3 bases are TGTGCCTGGACGACTAGTGCCAATGAGCAGTTCTTC. It is translated as CAWTTSANEQFF. Variable domain in full (rest from reference TRBV30 and TRBJ2-1): SQTIHQWPATLVQPVGSPLSLECTVEGTSNPNLYWYRQAAGRGLQLLFYSVGIGQISSEVPQNLSASRPQDRQFILSSKKLLLSDSGFYLCAWTTSANEQFFGPGTRLTVL.

The CDR3: CASSLRPPGPERNTEAFF. CDR3 sequence (DNA): TGTGCCAGCAGTTTAAGGCCACCGGGACCCGAGAGGAACACTGAAGCTTTCTTT. The chain links TRBV27 to TRBJ1-1; TRBD1 is a possible D gene (5 bases). V gave up 2 bases and J gave up 1 base, with 20 bases separating them. Germline-derived CDR1 and CDR2 are MNHEY and SMNVEV (reference sequence). This CDR3 contains 18 residues.

The V call is TRBV13, the J call TRBJ2-7; TRBD2 aligns across 9 bases. The V segment lost 4 bases and the J segment 5 bases; nucleotides outside the gene matches: 9. CDR1 PRHDT and CDR2 FYEKMQ come from the germline V gene (reference sequence). CDR3 length: 15 residues. The CDR3 DNA sequence: TGTGCCAGCAGCTCCCCCCTTAGCGGGGGAAACGAGCAGTACTTC. Protein product: CASSSPLSGGNEQYF. Looking up the rest from reference TRBV13 and TRBJ2-7 gives the full variable domain: AAGVIQSPRHLIKEKRETATLKCYPIPRHDTVYWYQQGPGQDPQFLISFYEKMQSDKGSIPDRFSAQQFSDYHSELNMSSLELGDSALYFCASSSPLSGGNEQYFGPGTRLTVT.

CDR3 region: CASSPSGEGQKNIQYF. The CDR3 DNA is TGTGCCAGCAGCCCCTCCGGGGAGGGACAAAAAAACATTCAGTACTTC. This chain links TRBV9 with TRBJ2-4, with D maybe TRBD2 (7 bases). The length of the CDR3 is 16 residues. CDR1 and CDR2 from the germline V gene are SGDLS and YYNGEE. The germline V and J ends were trimmed by 4 bases and 4 bases, with 18 bases remaining between them.

The chain is built from TRBV7-3 and TRBJ2-3; no definite D call. The CDR3 has 16 amino acids. Trimming pared 2 bases from V and 3 bases from J, leaving 15 bases between. Per germline, CDR1 SGHTA and CDR2 FQGTGA. CDR3 sequence (DNA): TGTGCCAGCAGCTTAGGGCGAACCCCCGGTACAGATACGCAGTATTTT. As protein: CASSLGRTPGTDTQYF.

V usage is TRBV7-2 and J usage is TRBJ2-7; a possible D gene is TRBD2 (6 bases). The length of the CDR3 is 12 residues. CDR1 is SGHTA and CDR2 is FQGNSA in the germline V gene. Trimming pared 3 bases from V and 9 bases from J, leaving 12 bases between. The CDR3 nucleotides are TGTGCCAGCAGCTTCGGGGGATGGGGGCAGTACTTC. It codes for CASSFGGWGQYF.

This chain connects TRBV28 to TRBJ2-7; D is possibly TRBD1 (5 bases). Germline lookup yields CDR1 MDHEN and CDR2 SYDVKM. With 9 bases removed from V and 2 bases from J, the gap between germline ends came to 11 bases. This CDR3 has 12 amino acids. The CDR3 DNA reads TGTGCCAGTCACGACAGTCCCTACGAGCAGTACTTC. Its translation is CASHDSPYEQYF.

The chain recombines TRBV6-4 with TRBJ2-2; D is ambiguous. Trimming left V 6 bases short and J 0 bases short, with 2 bases between. CDR3 length: 12 residues. From germline, CDR1 is MRHNA and CDR2 SNTAGT. The CDR3 reads CASRANTGELFF. In DNA form, the CDR3 reads TGTGCCAGCAGGGCGAACACCGGGGAGCTGTTTTTT.

The chain joins TRBV19 to TRBJ2-3; TRBD2 agrees at 13 bases. The junction had 0 bases not matched to a gene; V was cut back by 5 bases and J by 1 base. Germline loops: CDR1 LNHDA, CDR2 SQIVND (reference sequence). The CDR3 has 15 residues. CDR3 protein: CASSGTSGGTDTQYF. CDR3 in DNA: TGTGCCAGTAGTGGGACTAGCGGGGGCACAGATACGCAGTATTTT.

CDR3 residues: CASSQDRQIGYTF. DNA for the CDR3: TGTGCCAGCAGCCAAGATCGACAGATTGGCTACACCTTC. The V and J genes are TRBV14 and TRBJ1-2; possibly TRBD1 for D (5 bases). The V gene lost 0 bases and the J gene lost 7 bases, with 9 bases spanning the gap. Germline V CDR1 and CDR2: SGHDN, FVKESK. The CDR3 consists of 13 residues.

The gene calls are TRBV29-1 and TRBJ2-3; TRBD1 aligns across 7 bases. Germline values: CDR1 SQVTM, CDR2 ANQGSEA. This CDR3 contains 14 residues. J gave up 2 bases and V 7 bases, and 9 bases lay outside the gene matches. The CDR3 coding sequence is TGCAGCGCACAACAGGGGCTCCTCACAGATACGCAGTATTTT. Protein: CSAQQGLLTDTQYF.

A few counts support this clone. In the same sample, other DNA sequences code for this CDR3. This rearrangement joins TRBV27 to TRBJ2-7; tentatively, D is TRBD1 (5 bases). Germline CDR1 MNHEY, CDR2 SMNVEV (reference sequence). V was pared by 5 bases and J by 1 base, with 9 bases between. The CDR3 consists of 13 residues. The CDR3 DNA follows: TGTGCCAGCAGTCTGGGGCTTTCCTACGAGCAGTACTTC. It yields the protein CASSLGLSYEQYF.

The rearrangement links TRBV5-1 to TRBJ2-2, with 8 bases aligning to TRBD2. The CDR3 is made up of 15 amino acids. The J segment lost 7 bases and the V segment lost 1 base, leaving 6 bases of the junction unmatched. The germline gives CDR1 SGHRS, CDR2 YFSETQ. DNA for the CDR3: TGCGCCAGCAGCTTGTCTGGCGGGAGGATCGGGGAGCTGTTTTTT. Amino acid sequence: CASSLSGGRIGELFF.

The V gene is TRBV4-3, the J gene TRBJ2-3; D remains unclear. CDR3 size: 13 residues. V was cut by 0 bases and J by 5 bases, with 6 bases left in between. Germline V gene data show CDR1 as LGHNA and CDR2 as YSLEER. The CDR3 nucleotides are TGCGCCAGCAGCCAAGACAGAGGAGATACGCAGTATTTT. This gives the protein CASSQDRGDTQYF.

The chain joins TRBV6-5 to TRBJ2-7; D remains unclear. V lost 5 bases and J 3 bases, leaving 2 bases between the germline ends. This CDR3 has 10 amino acids. Germline values: CDR1 MNHEY, CDR2 SVGAGI. In DNA, the CDR3 is TGTGCCAGCAGTGACTACGAGCAGTACTTC. This sequence encodes CASSDYEQYF.

The V call is TRBV27, the J call TRBJ2-1; 12 bases match TRBD2. Germline CDR1 and CDR2: MNHEY and SMNVEV (reference sequence). Trimming at V came to 5 bases and at J to 0 bases, leaving 14 bases not matched to a gene. The CDR3 extends over 20 amino acids. The CDR3 sequence is CASSTRAGLAGSASYNEQFF. CDR3 coding DNA: TGTGCCAGCAGTACAAGAGCGGGACTAGCGGGCTCAGCCTCCTACAATGAGCAGTTCTTC.

The chain has TRBV27 and TRBJ2-7; 13 nucleotides agree with TRBD2. The CDR3 loop spans 15 amino acids. Germline V gene sequence: CDR1 MNHEY, CDR2 SMNVEV (reference sequence). The V and J ends lost 0 bases and 5 bases, in that order; junction bases with no gene match: 1. In nucleotides, the CDR3 is TGTGCCAGCAGTTTATCACTAGCGGGAGGGGACGAGCAGTACTTC. It encodes CASSLSLAGGDEQYF.

The rearrangement joins TRBV19 to TRBJ2-7; perhaps TRBD2 as D (5 bases). This CDR3 is 15 amino acids long. The V and J ends lost 7 bases and 0 bases respectively, with 16 bases between them. The germline V gene encodes CDR1 LNHDA and CDR2 SQIVND (reference sequence). In nucleotides, the CDR3 is TGTGCCAGTACCCCGTCGGGGTTATCCTCCTACGAGCAGTACTTC. Amino acid sequence: CASTPSGLSSYEQYF. Supplemented by reference TRBV19 and TRBJ2-7, the full variable domain reads DGGITQSPKYLFRKEGQNVTLSCEQNLNHDAMYWYRQDPGQGLRLIYYSQIVNDFQKGDIAEGYSVSREKKESFPLTVTSAQKNPTAFYLCASTPSGLSSYEQYFGPGTRLTVT.

The V and J genes are TRBV5-1 and TRBJ2-3; TRBD1 or TRBD2 may be the D gene (7 bases each). Germline CDR1 reads SGHRS; CDR2 reads YFSETQ. The V end lost 4 bases, the J end lost 0 bases, and 15 bases lay between the germline ends. The CDR3 has 16 residues. DNA for the CDR3: TGCGCCAGCAGCCAGACAGGGAGGGGTAGCACAGATACGCAGTATTTT. Translating gives CASSQTGRGSTDTQYF.